This TCR beta chain was sequenced in a study of PD-L1 blockade in urothelial cancer. The time point is: peripheral blood 6 weeks after treatment start. This clone was seen a single time. The repertoire was sequenced with immunoSEQ multiplex PCR; TCRdb's copy has only in-frame clones and lacks some. The sample has approximately 30,000 clones, roughly nine tenths seen once. The J segment lost 8 bases and the V segment lost 0 bases, leaving 23 bases of the junction unmatched. The CDR3 runs 20 residues. Germline assignment: CDR1 MGHRA and CDR2 YSYEKL. The sequences come from PBMCs, collected around atezolizumab (anti-PD-L1) treatment. The chain links TRBV4-1 to TRBJ1-2; 8 bases fit TRBD1. The sequence came from an elderly man with urothelial cancer. In nucleotides, the CDR3 is TGCGCCAGCAGCCAAGATCCGTCTGACAGGACAGGGCTTTTAAGGAAGGGCTACACCTTC. Amino acid sequence: CASSQDPSDRTGLLRKGYTF.